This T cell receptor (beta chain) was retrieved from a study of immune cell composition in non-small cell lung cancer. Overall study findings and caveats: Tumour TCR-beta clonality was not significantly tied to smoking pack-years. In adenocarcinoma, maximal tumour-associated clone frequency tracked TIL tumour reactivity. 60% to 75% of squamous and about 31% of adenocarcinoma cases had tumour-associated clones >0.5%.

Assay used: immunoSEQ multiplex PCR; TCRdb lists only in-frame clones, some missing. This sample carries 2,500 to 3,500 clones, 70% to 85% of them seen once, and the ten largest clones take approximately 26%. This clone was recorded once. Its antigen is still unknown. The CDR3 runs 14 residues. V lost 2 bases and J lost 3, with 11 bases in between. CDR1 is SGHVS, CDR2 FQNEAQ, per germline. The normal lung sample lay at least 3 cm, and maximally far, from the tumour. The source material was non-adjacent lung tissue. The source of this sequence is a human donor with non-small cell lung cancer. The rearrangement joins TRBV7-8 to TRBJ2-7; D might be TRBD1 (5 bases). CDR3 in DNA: TGTGCCAGCAGCTTAATCAGGGCCTACTACGAGCAGTACTTC. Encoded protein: CASSLIRAYYEQYF.